This TCR beta chain was found in a study of T cell responses to AZD1222 COVID-19 vaccine. Regarding the study as a whole: Donors, mostly white British, included more females; clonal diversity was possibly underestimated. Regions 160-218 and 743-854 dominated among vaccine-associated CD4 TCRs spanning spike. Close to half of spike-specific TCRs reportedly recognize unmutated variant regions.

Generated by immunoSEQ multiplex PCR, the TCRdb table keeps only in-frame clones and is missing some. This table holds more than 100,000 clones, 75% to 85% found once. This clone was observed a single time. The target antigen is unknown. The germline gives CDR1 SGHKS, CDR2 YYEKEE (reference sequence). This CDR3 spans 11 amino acids. V shed 5 bases and J shed 14 bases, with 16 bases lying between them. This receptor was obtained from an adult who received the MenACWY meningococcal vaccine as a control. This chain connects TRBV5-5 to TRBJ1-2; D remains ambiguous. Here the sequenced sample was peripheral blood, taken 28 days after the second dose of the MenACWY control vaccine. The CDR3 spells CASSVQPDLTF. The CDR3 region has the DNA TGTGCCAGCAGTGTGCAGCCCGATTTGACCTTC.